This TCR beta chain was found in a study of blood T cell repertoires in COVID-19. This clone appeared a single time. Trimming removed 3 bases at V and 0 bases at J, with 13 bases between. Germline V gene data show CDR1 as SGHRS and CDR2 as YFSETQ. This CDR3 has 17 residues. Seattle enrolled patients during active infection and tracked them longitudinally. Measured with immunoSEQ multiplex PCR; TCRdb has only the in-frame clones, and not every one. Of 70,000 or so clones listed, approximately 80% are singletons. This chain joins TRBV5-1 and TRBJ2-6; possible D gene TRBD1, 6 bases. The sequence came from a man aged 45 to 65 with COVID-19, enrolled during active disease. The sequenced sample consisted of peripheral blood. The CDR3 sequence: CASSSRQVGSGANVLTF. The CDR3 region has the DNA TGCGCCAGCAGCTCGAGACAGGTTGGCTCTGGGGCCAACGTCCTGACTTTC.